The present T cell receptor (beta chain) was sequenced within a study of blood T cell repertoires in COVID-19 (dated by TCRdb to 2018 to 2021). Regarding the complete study: The collaborator samples originated in the United States, Italy and Spain and spanned the acute and convalescent phases of COVID-19. The material from the prospective study consisted of cDNA or gDNA derived from T cells, B-cell-depleted T cells, or PBMCs. The dataset comprised deeply sampled blood TCRbeta repertoires from subjects exposed to, actively infected with, or recovered from COVID-19. The repertoires were made available in a free public database intended to serve as a resource for research on the immune response to SARS-CoV-2. Samples were obtained from the ongoing ImmuneRACE study (first 160 participants) and from 1,000 to 1,500 subjects provided by 6 global collaborators. Nearly every sample came with metadata listing a de-identified subject ID, COVID-19 status, age in years and sex. Where available, HLA class I and class II types were obtained from metadata supplied by the sample provider rather than from assay-based typing.

What the study reported, not specific to this receptor: How much clinical and demographic metadata was included differed by source and by participant, and the metadata was provided uncurated.

The junction shows trimming of 2 bases on V and 6 bases on J, and the gene matches do not reach 4 bases of it. Taken from cysteine to phenylalanine, the CDR3 has 15 residues. The CDR3 DNA has 45 bases and is translated from base 1. The germline V gene gives CDR1 as SGHTA and CDR2 as FQGNSA. The immunoSEQ Assay, a bias-controlled multiplex PCR, was used to amplify TCRbeta CDR3 regions from genomic DNA. As for the authors' bioinformatics: Nucleated cell counts per sample were estimated from amplification of reference gene primers within the assay. Sequence reads were collapsed and filtered to measure the absolute abundance of every unique TCRbeta CDR3 rearrangement. For each sample, productive Simpson clonality was calculated by taking the square root of Simpson's diversity index across productive rearrangements. Drawn from immuneACCESS, this table holds only the in-frame rearrangements with V and J called that TCRdb kept. Clones are partly lost; checked studies trace under half to an unresolved V gene and leave the rest unexplained. The D gene and trimming were derived from the DNA, and the V and J assignments and clone size from that table. A total of under 130,000 clones appear in this sample, 82% of them only once. The ten largest clonotypes hold 15% to 17% of the sample.

In the case of this clone: Its antigen is not yet known. Base qualities are not provided; no much larger clone lies one nucleotide away.

The collaborating institutions used their own protocols to collect whole blood in K2EDTA tubes. For TCRbeta analysis, collaborators shipped samples as frozen whole blood, isolated PBMCs, or DNA extracted from either of those sample types. Sequencing was done on a sample of peripheral blood. The source is a woman over 75 with acute or convalescent COVID-19. This receptor chain uses TRBV7-2 and TRBJ2-1, and 10 junction bases match TRBD2. The bases read TGTGCCAGCAGCTTATCTCTAGCGGGAGTCAATGAGCAGTTCTTC. Translated, it reads CASSLSLAGVNEQFF. The CDR3 plus the reference TRBV7-2 and TRBJ2-1 genes for the other parts give the full variable domain: GAGVSQSPSNKVTEKGKDVELRCDPISGHTALYWYRQSLGQGLEFLIYFQGNSAPDKSGLPSDRFSAERTGGSVSTLTIQRTQQEDSAVYLCASSLSLAGVNEQFFGPGTRLTVL.